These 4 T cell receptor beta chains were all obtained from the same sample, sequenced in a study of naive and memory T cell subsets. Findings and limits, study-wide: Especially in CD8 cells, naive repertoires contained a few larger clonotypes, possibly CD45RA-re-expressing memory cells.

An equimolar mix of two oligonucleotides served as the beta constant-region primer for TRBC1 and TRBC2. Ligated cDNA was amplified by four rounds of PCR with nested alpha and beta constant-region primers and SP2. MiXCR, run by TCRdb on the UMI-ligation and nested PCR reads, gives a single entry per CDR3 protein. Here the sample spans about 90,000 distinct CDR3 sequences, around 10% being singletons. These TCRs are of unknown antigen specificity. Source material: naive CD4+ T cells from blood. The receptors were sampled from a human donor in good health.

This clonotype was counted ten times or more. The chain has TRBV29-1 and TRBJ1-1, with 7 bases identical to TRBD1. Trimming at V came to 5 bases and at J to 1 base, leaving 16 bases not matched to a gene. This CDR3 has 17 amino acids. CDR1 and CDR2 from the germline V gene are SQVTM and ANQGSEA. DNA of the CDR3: TGCAGCGTTACACCAGGGGGGCAATCCCCCCGGAACACTGAAGCTTTCTTT. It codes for CSVTPGGQSPRNTEAFF.

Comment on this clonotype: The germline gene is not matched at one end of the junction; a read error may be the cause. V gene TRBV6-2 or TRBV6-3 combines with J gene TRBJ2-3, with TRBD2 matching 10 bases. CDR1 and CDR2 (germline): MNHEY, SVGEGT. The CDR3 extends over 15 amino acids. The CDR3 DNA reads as TGTGCCAGCAGTTACTACAGCGGGGGGGAAGATAAGCAGTATTTT. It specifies CASSYYSGGEDKQYF.

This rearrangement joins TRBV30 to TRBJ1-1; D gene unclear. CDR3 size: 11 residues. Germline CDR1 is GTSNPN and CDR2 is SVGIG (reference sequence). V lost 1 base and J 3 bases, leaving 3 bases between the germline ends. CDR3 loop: CAWSGDTEAFF. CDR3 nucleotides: TGTGCCTGGAGTGGGGACACTGAAGCTTTCTTT.

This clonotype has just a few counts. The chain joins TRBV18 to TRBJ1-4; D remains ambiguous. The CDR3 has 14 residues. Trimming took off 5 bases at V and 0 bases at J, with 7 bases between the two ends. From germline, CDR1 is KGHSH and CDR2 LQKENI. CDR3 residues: CASSAVPTNEKLFF. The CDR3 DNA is TGTGCCAGCTCAGCAGTCCCAACTAATGAAAAACTGTTTTTT. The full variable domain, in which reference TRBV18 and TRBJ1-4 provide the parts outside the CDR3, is NAGVMQNPRHLVRRRGQEARLRCSPMKGHSHVYWYRQLPEEGLKFMVYLQKENIIDESGMPKERFSAEFPKEGPSILRIQQVVRGDSAAYFCASSAVPTNEKLFFGSGTQLSVL.